Sequencing of this T cell receptor beta chain was carried out in a study of neurological immune-mediated disorders (dated by TCRdb to between 2019 and 2020). Study-wide context: Of the 35 or so multiple sclerosis patients, some 30 had relapsing-remitting MS and 3 had secondary progressive MS. The approximately 110 TCR-beta libraries included longitudinal samples, technical triplicates and paired sorted CD4+ and CD8+ T-cell subsets alongside PBMC samples. The cohort included some 70 subjects: about 15 with HAM/TSP, around 35 with multiple sclerosis, and 20 healthy controls. Using UMI-based sequencing, the study compared peripheral blood TCR-beta repertoires from patients with HTLV-I-associated myelopathy (HAM/TSP), patients with multiple sclerosis, and healthy controls. The paper as a whole reports these results and caveats: The MS cluster showed no association with clinical or MRI features, and the authors stated that larger cohorts are needed. Phylogenetic analysis grouped repertoires from 18 of 34 MS patients into a cluster of related CDR3 sequences, suggesting a possible repertoire-level signature. The highest TCR clonal expansion was observed in HAM/TSP patients, whereas the lowest was observed in MS patients, even when compared with healthy controls. No identical CDR3 amino acid sequences were found to be shared among expanded clones across subjects, suggesting that TCR-beta repertoires were private in all groups.

Libraries from unsorted PBMCs were made from 2 million PBMCs kept in RNAlater at -80 degrees C until RNA extraction. Multiple sclerosis patients were enrolled in a US clinical protocol evaluating disease progression by magnetic resonance imaging. Peripheral blood was subjected to Ficoll-Hypaque density gradient centrifugation to isolate PBMCs, which were then cryopreserved in liquid nitrogen. cDNA was synthesized by template-switch 5'RACE using a primer with a 10-nucleotide random unique molecular identifier that tagged each TCR transcript. Every sequencing run yielded over 180 million TCR-beta sequences covering 15-18 subjects. The RNeasy kit was used to extract total RNA. The KAPA Real-time Library Amplification kit was used to amplify TCR-beta VDJ regions with primers for the TCR constant region and the 5'RACE anchor. Sample indexes and Illumina adaptors were added in a first PCR, and a second PCR then increased library yield. After Ampure bead purification, the TCR product of roughly 650 bp was size-selected on a 2% E-gel SizeSelection system. Before pooling, library quality was assessed on a Bioanalyzer, concentration was determined with Qubit, and library quantification was performed with the Kapa Library Quantification kit. Libraries were sequenced paired-end 2 x 150 bp on an Illumina HiSeq 2500. To increase sequence diversity, about 25-31% phiX was spiked into each library pool. The study's own analysis went as follows. The quality-filtered reads were processed with the UMI-based MiGEC pipeline, whose error correction step removed more than 80% of the raw TCR sequences. VDJ genes were aligned to IMGT germline references, and clonotypes were defined by unique CDR3 amino acid sequence plus V-J genes. Clonal expansion, Shannon diversity and CDR3 relatedness were evaluated with VDJtools (CalcPairwiseDistances, ClusterSamples), while phylogenetic trees were built in CLCbio workbench. Expanded clones were defined as having at least 8 unique UMIs, based on coefficient-of-variation modelling across technical triplicates. TCRdb applied fastp at Q25 and MiXCR to the public reads, then kept only in-frame beta chains. Rows merge per CDR3 protein into single entries with the most common DNA and genes. TCRdb's processing, not the study's, gives the V and J calls here. This sample lists tens of thousands of distinct CDR3 sequences; around 4% were detected once. Clones ranked in the top ten supply around 1.5% of the sample.

After removal of 6 bases from V and 1 base from J, the junction retains 8 bases not matched to a gene. The germline V gene (reference sequence) specifies DFQATT as CDR1 and SNEGSKA as CDR2. Counted from cysteine to phenylalanine, this CDR3 has 15 amino acids. Of all the DNA, just the CDR3 is kept, 45 bases in frame from base 1. This clonotype has a count of ten or more. It lacks a known antigen. Base qualities were left out, and no much larger clone turns up one base away. Sequencing was performed on PBMCs. This clonotype was obtained from a man aged 25-40 years with multiple sclerosis. The rearranged chain carries TRBV20-1 and TRBJ2-5, with 10 central nucleotides matching TRBD2. The nucleotide sequence is TGCAGTGCCCCGAAGCGGGGGGGTTCCCAAGAGACCCAGTACTTC. Its protein product is CSAPKRGGSQETQYF.